These 3 T cell receptor beta chains originate from one sample sequenced in a study of beta chain features in type 1 diabetes (dated by TCRdb to the late 2010s). Library preparation used the immunoSEQ multiplex PCR assay. The entire amount of isolated RNA was reverse transcribed using the High Capacity cDNA Reverse Transcription Kit, so the sequenced TCRB transcripts were expressed ones. The table comes from immuneACCESS by way of TCRdb, which keeps in-frame sequences with V and J called. Part of the clones is missing from these tables; in studies checked, under half for an unresolved V gene and the rest for unknown reasons. The sample table lists around 9,600 clones, roughly 74% of them with a count of one. The ten largest clones capture just over 1.4% of the sample. The material sequenced was Tregs from blood. Sample cell subset or site, as interpreted from the label and publication: regulatory CD4+ T cells. These receptors came from a woman younger than 30 in good health.

This chain connects TRBV5-4 to TRBJ2-1; 11 positions match TRBD2. The V and J ends lost 4 bases and 2 bases, in that order; junction bases with no gene match: 2. Germline CDR1 and CDR2: SGHNT and YYREEE (reference sequence). The length of the CDR3 is 15 residues. The CDR3 DNA reads TGTGCCAGCAGCATGGGACTAGCGGCCTACAATGAGCAGTTCTTC. The encoded protein is CASSMGLAAYNEQFF. Based on the CDR3 plus reference TRBV5-4 and TRBJ2-1, the full variable domain is ETGVTQSPTHLIKTRGQQVTLRCSSQSGHNTVSWYQQALGQGPQFIFQYYREEENGRGNFPPRFSGLQFPNYSSELNVNALELDDSALYLCASSMGLAAYNEQFFGPGTRLTVL.

Comments on this clone: The junction does not match germline at one end; this may be a read error. The rearrangement links TRBV5-1 to TRBJ2-2; unclear D gene. Germline lookup yields CDR1 SGHRS and CDR2 YFSETQ. The CDR3 extends over 14 amino acids. The CDR3 sequence is CASSLHKNAGELFF. The CDR3 region has the DNA TGCGCCAGCAGCTTGCACAAGAACGCCGGGGAGCTGTTTTTT. The full variable domain, in which reference TRBV5-1 and TRBJ2-2 provide the parts outside the CDR3, is KAGVTQTPRYLIKTRGQQVTLSCSPISGHRSVSWYQQTPGQGLQFLFEYFSETQRNKGNFPGRFSGRQFSNSRSEMNVSTLELGDSALYLCASSLHKNAGELFFGEGSRLTVL.

This clone was recorded a few times. This sequence joins TRBV5-4 and TRBJ1-4; 9 positions agree with TRBD1. Germline V CDR1 and CDR2: SGHNT, YYREEE (reference sequence). Unmatched junction bases numbered 3, after V lost 4 bases and J lost 5 bases. The CDR3 totals 14 residues. DNA of the CDR3: TGTGCCAGCAGCCTAGACAGGGGGAATGAAAAACTGTTTTTT. Translating gives CASSLDRGNEKLFF.